This T cell receptor (beta chain) stems from a study of cytomegalovirus exposure and HLA in healthy donors. Whole-study results and caveats: As a later analysis showed, several of the most significant clusters appeared to be linked to common viral pathogens. Previous analysis showed most TCR beta V segments were productive about 90% or about 30% of the time. Reported findings show TCR beta sequences accurately forecast HLA-A and HLA-B alleles in most subjects.

On this clone: Its target is not known.

The PCR ran on 60 Vbeta and 13 Jbeta primers. The authors' processing: A later analysis counted 80 million or so unique TCR beta chains, around 11 million shared. The repertoire was sequenced with immunoSEQ multiplex PCR; TCRdb's copy has only in-frame clones and lacks some. From that table come the V and J calls and clone size; the DNA was used to work out D and trimming. Of 240,000 or so clones in the sample, 82% were seen once. The sequenced sample was PBMCs. This TCR came from a woman aged 40-49 years in good health and CMV-seropositive.

CDR3 protein: CSVDKGSGNGYTF. In DNA form, the CDR3 reads TGCAGCGTTGATAAGGGGTCCGGCAACGGCTACACCTTC. The chain links TRBV29-1 to TRBJ1-2; D might be TRBD1 (5 bases). Germline values: CDR1 SQVTM, CDR2 ANQGSEA. The CDR3 contains 13 residues. The V and J ends lost 3 bases and 8 bases respectively, with 16 bases between them.